Listed below are T cell receptor beta chains from one sample, sequenced in a study of cytomegalovirus exposure and HLA in healthy donors. The assay was immunoSEQ multiplex PCR, and TCRdb's table has in-frame clones only and misses some. The data show about 98,000 clones, less than 95% seen once. Sequenced sample: PBMCs. The receptors come from a woman younger than 30 in good health and CMV-seronegative. Both conserved end residues are part of each CDR3. The D gene is left open where the match is weak. The size of a clone is reported for some rows only, either as once, few or many, or as a class for expanded clones.

V	size	J	D	CDR3	DNA
TRBV9	.	TRBJ1-2	.	CASSVGEGSNYGYTF	TGTGCCAGCAGCGTAGGTGAGGGAAGTAACTATGGCTACACCTTC
TRBV2	.	TRBJ2-1	TRBD2	CASSVLAGGPGYNEQFF	TGTGCCAGCAGTGTCTTAGCGGGAGGGCCGGGCTACAATGAGCAGTTCTTC
TRBV11-3	.	TRBJ2-4	TRBD1	CASSRTGDVNIQYF	TGTGCCAGCAGCCGGACAGGGGATGTAAACATTCAGTACTTC
TRBV27	.	TRBJ2-7	TRBD1	CASNRGYEQYF	TGTGCCAGCAACAGGGGGTACGAGCAGTACTTC
TRBV12-5	.	TRBJ2-5	TRBD2	CASFLPGGGETQYF	TGTGCTAGTTTTCTTCCCGGGGGGGGAGAGACCCAGTACTTC
TRBV9	.	TRBJ2-3	TRBD2	CASSVVGSGGTDTQYF	TGTGCCAGCAGCGTAGTGGGTAGCGGGGGCACAGATACGCAGTATTTT
TRBV18	.	TRBJ2-2	.	CASSPQSGNTGELFF	TGTGCCAGCTCACCACAATCAGGGAACACCGGGGAGCTGTTTTTT
TRBV6-6	.	TRBJ1-1	.	CASQRLPEAFF	TGTGCCAGCCAACGGTTACCTGAAGCTTTCTTT
TRBV5-6	.	TRBJ2-2	.	CASSFQDREAGELFF	TGTGCCAGCAGCTTCCAAGACAGGGAGGCCGGGGAGCTGTTTTTT
TRBV19	.	TRBJ1-1	TRBD1	CASSEDREEAFF	TGTGCCAGTAGTGAGGACAGGGAGGAAGCTTTCTTT
TRBV7-7	.	TRBJ1-4	.	CASSLQGRFRFNEKLFF	TGTGCTAGCAGCTTGCAGGGTCGGTTTCGGTTTAATGAAAAACTGTTTTTT
TRBV11-1	.	TRBJ2-7	.	CASSSRVSYEQYF	TGTGCCAGCTCATCACGGGTCTCCTACGAGCAGTACTTC
TRBV19	.	TRBJ1-1	TRBD1	CASSTQTGGTEAFF	TGTGCCAGTAGTACCCAGACAGGGGGGACTGAAGCTTTCTTT
TRBV9	.	TRBJ2-1	TRBD2	CASSVGTSGHNEQFF	TGTGCCAGCAGCGTCGGGACTAGCGGCCACAATGAGCAGTTCTTC
TRBV10-3	.	TRBJ1-1	.	CAISHGVEAFF	TGTGCCATCAGTCACGGGGTTGAAGCTTTCTTT
TRBV27	.	TRBJ2-3	.	CASRAGDTQYF	TGTGCCAGCAGGGCCGGGGATACGCAGTATTTT
TRBV27	.	TRBJ2-1	.	CASSSGQSYNEQFF	TGTGCCAGCAGTTCAGGGCAGAGCTACAATGAGCAGTTCTTC
TRBV9	few	TRBJ1-1	TRBD1	CASSVSYRGQNTEAFF	TGTGCCAGCAGCGTAAGTTACAGGGGTCAGAACACTGAAGCTTTCTTT
TRBV11-3	.	TRBJ2-1	TRBD1	CASSFKTGGLGYNEQFF	TGTGCCAGCAGCTTTAAAACAGGGGGATTAGGCTACAATGAGCAGTTCTTC
TRBV19	.	TRBJ1-2	.	CASSSVVGGEAGYTF	TGTGCCAGTAGTTCTGTTGTGGGTGGGGAGGCTGGCTACACCTTC
TRBV5-4	.	TRBJ2-3	TRBD2	CASSLAPGLEGRTQYF	TGTGCCAGCAGCTTAGCTCCGGGACTAGAGGGTCGTACGCAGTATTTT
TRBV11-3	.	TRBJ1-1	TRBD1	CASSSRQGKDTEAFF	TGTGCCAGCAGCTCCAGACAGGGGAAGGACACTGAAGCTTTCTTT
TRBV10-1	once	TRBJ2-3	.	CASSESRSSGSFRTDTQYF	TGCGCCAGCAGTGAGTCGAGATCAAGTGGGAGCTTTCGCACAGATACGCAGTATTTT
TRBV27	.	TRBJ2-1	TRBD2	CASSTTSGLNEQFF	TGTGCCAGCAGTACGACTAGCGGTCTCAATGAGCAGTTCTTC
TRBV25-1	.	TRBJ1-4	TRBD1	CASRQGAGNEKLFF	TGTGCCAGCAGACAGGGGGCAGGAAATGAAAAACTGTTTTTT
TRBV19	.	TRBJ1-2	.	CASSITEFYGYTF	TGTGCCAGTAGTATTACAGAGTTCTATGGCTACACCTTC
TRBV2	.	TRBJ2-1	.	CASSDSSSYNEQFF	TGTGCCAGCAGTGACTCGAGCTCCTACAATGAGCAGTTCTTC
TRBV20-1	.	TRBJ1-1	TRBD1	CSAIQGAVAFF	TGCAGTGCAATACAGGGGGCGGTAGCTTTCTTT
TRBV6-5	.	TRBJ1-3	TRBD1	CASSPGTGGNTIYF	TGTGCCAGCAGTCCCGGGACAGGTGGAAACACCATATATTTT
TRBV4-3	.	TRBJ2-3	.	CASSQTQALGGPDTQYF	TGCGCCAGCAGCCAGACCCAAGCGCTCGGGGGACCAGATACGCAGTATTTT
TRBV19	.	TRBJ2-3	TRBD2	CASSSGGADTQYF	TGTGCCAGTAGTAGCGGGGGGGCAGATACGCAGTATTTT
TRBV27	.	TRBJ2-7	TRBD2	CASRTSGSYEQYF	TGTGCCAGCAGGACTAGCGGGAGCTACGAGCAGTACTTC
TRBV4-2	few	TRBJ2-3	TRBD2	CASSQGTSGGAITDTQYF	TGTGCCAGCAGCCAAGGGACTAGCGGGGGGGCCATCACAGATACGCAGTATTTT
TRBV28	.	TRBJ2-7	TRBD1	CASSTMGQVKRYEQYF	TGTGCCAGCAGTACTATGGGACAGGTGAAGCGCTACGAGCAGTACTTC
TRBV15	once	TRBJ1-5	.	CATSRDWRTGGFQPQHF	TGTGCCACCAGCAGAGATTGGCGGACGGGGGGATTTCAGCCCCAGCATTTT
TRBV5-1	.	TRBJ1-1	.	CASSPYGGSGTEAFF	TGCGCCAGCAGCCCCTATGGGGGGTCAGGCACTGAAGCTTTCTTT